Shown below are 2 T cell receptor beta chains from a single sample sequenced in a study of prognosis after radiotherapy for stage I lung cancer. TCR beta CDR3 was amplified from genomic DNA by two-round multiplex PCR. Amplification in first-round PCR relied on primers specific to each TRBV and TRBJ gene. TCRdb redid the calling of the multiplex PCR reads with MiXCR, one entry per CDR3 protein. Altogether some 60,000 distinct CDR3 sequences are present, about 26% being singletons, with the ten largest covering less than 8%. The sequencing here drew on PBMCs, taken before or after stereotactic body radiation therapy (not recorded which). The receptors shown here come from a donor of 50 years or more with non-small cell lung cancer.

This clonotype has at least ten counts. The V gene is TRBV3-1, the J gene TRBJ1-6; 12 nucleotides match TRBD1. The trim removed 3 bases at V and 8 bases at J, leaving 8 bases unmatched. The CDR3 loop spans 17 amino acids. CDR1 and CDR2 (germline): LGHDT, YNNKEL (reference sequence). The CDR3 is CASSQPGTGGSHSPLHF. The CDR3 DNA reads as TGTGCCAGCAGCCAGCCCGGGACAGGGGGCTCTCATTCACCCCTCCACTTT.

At least ten counts were recorded for this clonotype. This sequence joins TRBV29-1 and TRBJ2-2; D remains unclear. CDR1 is SQVTM and CDR2 is ANQGSEA in the germline V gene. V gave up 5 bases and J gave up 2 bases, with 12 bases separating them. The CDR3 consists of 14 residues. The CDR3 coding sequence is TGCAGCGTTAGGCAGTCCCAAAACACCGGGGAGCTGTTTTTT. It yields the protein CSVRQSQNTGELFF.